The T cell receptor delta chain under discussion was sequenced for a study of gamma-delta chains in newborns, infants, children. As for the study in general: Innate gammadelta T cells reportedly expand polyclonally right after birth, driven by microbial exposure, per the title.

TCRdb reapplied CATT to the reads. The sample lists 3,900 or so delta-chain clones, around 37% occurring once. Germline CDR1 reads GEAIGNYY; CDR2 reads EKD. The CDR3 is 23 amino acids. With regard to this clone: A much larger clone lies a single base off, so this may be a read error.

The rearrangement joins TRDV2 to TRDJ3, with 13 bases aligning to TRDD3. The receptor was isolated from a child who received the measles vaccine. The sample comprised blood. The CDR3 DNA sequence: TGTGCCTGTGACACTTCCGCGTACTGGGGGATACGGGGAAGCTCCCGGGACACCCGACAGATGTTTTTC. Translating it yields CACDTSAYWGIRGSSRDTRQMFF.